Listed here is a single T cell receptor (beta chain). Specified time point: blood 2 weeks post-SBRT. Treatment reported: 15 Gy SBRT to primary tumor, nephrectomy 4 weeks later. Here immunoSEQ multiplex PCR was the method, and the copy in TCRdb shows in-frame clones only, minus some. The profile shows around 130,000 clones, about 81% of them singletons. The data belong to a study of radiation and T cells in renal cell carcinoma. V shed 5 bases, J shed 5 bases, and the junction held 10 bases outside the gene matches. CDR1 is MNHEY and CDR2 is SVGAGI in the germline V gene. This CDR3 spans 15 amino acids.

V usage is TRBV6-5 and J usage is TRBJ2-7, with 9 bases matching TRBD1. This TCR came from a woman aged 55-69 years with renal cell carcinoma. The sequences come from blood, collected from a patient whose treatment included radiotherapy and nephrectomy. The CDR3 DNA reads TGTGCCAGCAGTCCCAGGACAGGGGCCGTAGACGAGCAGTACTTC. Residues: CASSPRTGAVDEQYF.